The rows below give T cell receptor beta chains drawn from one sample of a study of blood T cell repertoires in COVID-19. Sequenced by immunoSEQ multiplex PCR; TCRdb stores in-frame clones only, minus some. Among over 75,000 clones, about 79% were seen once, and the ten largest hold around 20%. Sequencing was done on a sample of peripheral blood. These receptors were obtained from a woman aged 50 to 60 with acute or convalescent COVID-19. Each CDR3 is given with its conserved first and last residue. Fields, in order: V gene, D gene, CDR3 length, clone size, J gene, CDR3 DNA, CDR3 protein. D genes are given only for firm matches. Size is stated for part of the rows, as once, few or many counts, or as a class when the clone is expanded.

v_call: TRBV5-4; d_call: TRBD1; cdr3_length: 17; clone_size: NA; j_call: TRBJ1-6; cdr3_nt: TGTGCCAGCAGCTTGGGACCCATAAGGGGGCCTAATTCACCCCTCCACTTT; cdr3_aa: CASSLGPIRGPNSPLHF
v_call: TRBV21-1; d_call: NA; cdr3_length: 13; clone_size: once; j_call: TRBJ2-1; cdr3_nt: TGTGCCAGGTCACTAGCGAACTACAATGAGCAGTTCTTC; cdr3_aa: CARSLANYNEQFF
v_call: TRBV19; d_call: TRBD1; cdr3_length: 18; clone_size: NA; j_call: TRBJ2-6; cdr3_nt: TGTGCCAGTAGCCGCGGACAGGGGATGGGCTCTGGGGCCAACGTCCTGACTTTC; cdr3_aa: CASSRGQGMGSGANVLTF
v_call: TRBV6-2/TRBV6-3; d_call: NA; cdr3_length: 12; clone_size: NA; j_call: TRBJ1-4; cdr3_nt: TGTGCCAGCAGTTACTCACAGGGAAAACTGTTTTTT; cdr3_aa: CASSYSQGKLFF
v_call: TRBV5-5; d_call: TRBD1; cdr3_length: 18; clone_size: few; j_call: TRBJ1-2; cdr3_nt: TGTGCCAGCAGCTTGGCGTTGCGGGGGACAGGGTCGAACTATGGCTACACCTTC; cdr3_aa: CASSLALRGTGSNYGYTF
v_call: TRBV6-5; d_call: NA; cdr3_length: 15; clone_size: NA; j_call: TRBJ1-4; cdr3_nt: TGTGCCAGCAGCCCCCGTCAGGGTTTAGGTGAAAAACTGTTTTTT; cdr3_aa: CASSPRQGLGEKLFF
v_call: TRBV12-3/TRBV12-4; d_call: TRBD1; cdr3_length: 13; clone_size: NA; j_call: TRBJ1-2; cdr3_nt: TGTGCCAGCAGTCCAACAGGGGGGGGAGGCTACACCTTC; cdr3_aa: CASSPTGGGGYTF
v_call: TRBV7-2; d_call: TRBD2; cdr3_length: 15; clone_size: once; j_call: TRBJ2-1; cdr3_nt: TGTGCCAGCAACTCCCCTAGGAGCGGGAGGAATCAGCAGTTCTTC; cdr3_aa: CASNSPRSGRNQQFF
v_call: TRBV7-7; d_call: NA; cdr3_length: 14; clone_size: NA; j_call: TRBJ2-3; cdr3_nt: TGTGCCAGCAGTGGCGGCCTACCCACAGATACGCAGTATTTT; cdr3_aa: CASSGGLPTDTQYF
v_call: TRBV5-5; d_call: NA; cdr3_length: 15; clone_size: NA; j_call: TRBJ2-1; cdr3_nt: TGTGCCAGCAGCTCATACCGGGACACCTACAATGAGCAGTTCTTC; cdr3_aa: CASSSYRDTYNEQFF
v_call: TRBV2; d_call: TRBD1; cdr3_length: 13; clone_size: NA; j_call: TRBJ2-7; cdr3_nt: TGTGCCAGCAGTTTACAGGGGATCCACGAGCAGTACTTC; cdr3_aa: CASSLQGIHEQYF
v_call: TRBV5-4; d_call: NA; cdr3_length: 15; clone_size: NA; j_call: TRBJ1-6; cdr3_nt: TGTGCCAGCAGCCCGCAGACAGGCCTCAATTCACCCCTCCACTTT; cdr3_aa: CASSPQTGLNSPLHF
v_call: TRBV9; d_call: TRBD1; cdr3_length: 15; clone_size: NA; j_call: TRBJ2-2; cdr3_nt: TGTGCCAGCAGCCTGGACAGGGGGGGAACCGGGGAGCTGTTTTTT; cdr3_aa: CASSLDRGGTGELFF
v_call: TRBV19; d_call: NA; cdr3_length: 13; clone_size: NA; j_call: TRBJ2-7; cdr3_nt: TGTGCCAGTAGTATAGCGGGGGCCTACGAGCAGTACTTC; cdr3_aa: CASSIAGAYEQYF
v_call: TRBV5-1; d_call: TRBD2; cdr3_length: 17; clone_size: NA; j_call: TRBJ2-7; cdr3_nt: TGCGCCAGCAGCTTGGCCAGGATAGCGGGAGTGCTGGGCGAGCAGTACTTC; cdr3_aa: CASSLARIAGVLGEQYF
v_call: TRBV7-9; d_call: TRBD1; cdr3_length: 17; clone_size: NA; j_call: TRBJ2-7; cdr3_nt: TGTGCCAGCAGCTTAGAGGTTCTCGGCAGGGGGCGGAACGAGCAGTACTTC; cdr3_aa: CASSLEVLGRGRNEQYF
v_call: TRBV3-1/TRBV3-2; d_call: TRBD2; cdr3_length: 17; clone_size: NA; j_call: TRBJ2-1; cdr3_nt: TGTGCCAGCAGTCGGGGACTAGCCCGCCGGGGGAACAATGAGCAGTTCTTC; cdr3_aa: CASSRGLARRGNNEQFF
v_call: TRBV5-1; d_call: NA; cdr3_length: 12; clone_size: NA; j_call: TRBJ2-7; cdr3_nt: TGCGCCAGCAGCACGACAGGACTCGAGCAGTACTTC; cdr3_aa: CASSTTGLEQYF
v_call: TRBV12-3/TRBV12-4; d_call: TRBD1; cdr3_length: 13; clone_size: once; j_call: TRBJ1-4; cdr3_nt: TGTGCCAGCCTAGACTGGGACAGTGAAAAACTGTTTTTT; cdr3_aa: CASLDWDSEKLFF
v_call: TRBV14; d_call: TRBD2; cdr3_length: 15; clone_size: few; j_call: TRBJ2-5; cdr3_nt: TGTGCCAGCAGCCGTCGAGCAGTCGGGGGGGAGACCCAGTACTTC; cdr3_aa: CASSRRAVGGETQYF
v_call: TRBV19; d_call: NA; cdr3_length: 16; clone_size: NA; j_call: TRBJ2-3; cdr3_nt: TGTGCCAGTAGTGGGCGACGGGGACTCGGGGGAGATACGCAGTATTTT; cdr3_aa: CASSGRRGLGGDTQYF
v_call: TRBV4-3; d_call: TRBD1; cdr3_length: 15; clone_size: NA; j_call: TRBJ2-7; cdr3_nt: TGCGCCAGCAGCGACGGCACGGGACAGACCTACGAGCAGTACTTC; cdr3_aa: CASSDGTGQTYEQYF
v_call: TRBV10-1; d_call: TRBD1; cdr3_length: 15; clone_size: NA; j_call: TRBJ1-3; cdr3_nt: TGCGCCAGCAGTGAGTCTTGGGACAGCGGAAACACCATATATTTT; cdr3_aa: CASSESWDSGNTIYF
v_call: TRBV9; d_call: TRBD1; cdr3_length: 15; clone_size: NA; j_call: TRBJ2-3; cdr3_nt: TGTGCCAGCAGCGTAGGACACAGGGGACCAGATACGCAGTATTTT; cdr3_aa: CASSVGHRGPDTQYF
v_call: TRBV9; d_call: TRBD2; cdr3_length: 15; clone_size: NA; j_call: TRBJ2-1; cdr3_nt: TGTGCCAGCAGCGTAGGTAGCGGGGCCTACAATGAGCAGTTCTTC; cdr3_aa: CASSVGSGAYNEQFF
v_call: TRBV27; d_call: NA; cdr3_length: 15; clone_size: few; j_call: TRBJ2-1; cdr3_nt: TGTGCCAGCAGTTTATCTCCTATATCCTACAATGAGCAGTTCTTC; cdr3_aa: CASSLSPISYNEQFF
v_call: TRBV15; d_call: TRBD2; cdr3_length: 17; clone_size: NA; j_call: TRBJ2-7; cdr3_nt: TGTGCCACCAGCAGGGATTTCGGGACTAGCTTCTCCTACGAGCAGTACTTC; cdr3_aa: CATSRDFGTSFSYEQYF
v_call: TRBV7-2; d_call: NA; cdr3_length: 15; clone_size: NA; j_call: TRBJ2-3; cdr3_nt: TGTGCCAGCAGCTTAGCGGGAGGTGGAGGAGATACGCAGTATTTT; cdr3_aa: CASSLAGGGGDTQYF
v_call: TRBV25-1; d_call: NA; cdr3_length: 13; clone_size: NA; j_call: TRBJ2-2; cdr3_nt: TGTGCCAGCAGAGTGTCCAGGACCGGGGAGCTGTTTTTT; cdr3_aa: CASRVSRTGELFF
v_call: TRBV10-3; d_call: TRBD2; cdr3_length: 16; clone_size: once; j_call: TRBJ2-2; cdr3_nt: TGTGCCATCGGGACTAGCGGGACTTCGAACACCGGGGAGCTGTTTTTT; cdr3_aa: CAIGTSGTSNTGELFF
v_call: TRBV30; d_call: TRBD1; cdr3_length: 11; clone_size: NA; j_call: TRBJ2-7; cdr3_nt: TGTGCCTGGAGTGTCGGAGGCAGGGGGTCTTTC; cdr3_aa: CAWSVGGRGSF
v_call: TRBV29-1; d_call: NA; cdr3_length: 14; clone_size: NA; j_call: TRBJ2-2; cdr3_nt: TGCAGCGTTGGACAGCTTGCGAACACCGGGGAGCTGTTTTTT; cdr3_aa: CSVGQLANTGELFF
v_call: TRBV11-3; d_call: TRBD1; cdr3_length: 18; clone_size: NA; j_call: TRBJ2-2; cdr3_nt: TGTGCCAGCAGCTTAGATCCTGGGGGGACAGGAAACACCGGGGAGCTGTTTTTT; cdr3_aa: CASSLDPGGTGNTGELFF
v_call: TRBV29-1; d_call: NA; cdr3_length: 12; clone_size: NA; j_call: TRBJ2-3; cdr3_nt: TGCAGCGTTGGGGCTAGCACAGATACGCAGTATTTT; cdr3_aa: CSVGASTDTQYF
v_call: TRBV3-1/TRBV3-2; d_call: NA; cdr3_length: 13; clone_size: NA; j_call: TRBJ1-2; cdr3_nt: TGTGCCAGCAGCCAAGATTTGAGCTATGGCTACACCTTC; cdr3_aa: CASSQDLSYGYTF